These T cell receptor beta chains were read from a single sample in a study of T cells after yellow fever vaccination. TCRdb passed the 5' RACE reads through MiXCR, listing each CDR3 protein once. Counted here are more than 300,000 distinct CDR3 sequences, roughly a tenth occurring once; the ten biggest clones make up 2.5% to 4%. The sample was CD4+ T cells sorted from PBMCs, taken 45 days after the yellow fever booster vaccination. These receptors originate from a man aged 18 to 30 who received the YFV17D yellow fever vaccine. The CDR3 runs from the conserved cysteine through the conserved F or W. The D gene is left open where the match is weak. Clone size is given for some rows only: seen once, a few or many times, or a class if the clone is expanded.

>TRBJ2-5|TRBV7-6|TRBD2|few
TGTGCCAGCAGCAGAAGCGGGGTGGAGACCCAGTACTTC
CASSRSGVETQYF
>TRBJ1-1|TRBV18|TRBD1|-
TGTGCCAGCTCACTTAAGACAGGGGGGGACACTGAAGCTTTCTTT
CASSLKTGGDTEAFF
>TRBJ1-2|TRBV6-5|-|-
TGTGCCAGCAGTGGTAACACAGGGAACTATGGCTACACCTTC
CASSGNTGNYGYTF
>TRBJ1-1|TRBV7-2|-|-
TGTGCCAGCGGCAGGTGGGGGCTGTTGAACACTGAAGCTTTCTTT
CASGRWGLLNTEAFF
>TRBJ2-3|TRBV7-9|TRBD2|-
TGTGCCAGCAGCCGACTAGCGGGGGCCCTCACAGATACGCAGTATTTT
CASSRLAGALTDTQYF
>TRBJ1-5|TRBV3-1|-|many
TGTGCCAGCAGCCAAGCGGATCAGCCCCAGCATTTT
CASSQADQPQHF
>TRBJ1-2|TRBV4-1|-|-
TGCGCCAGCAGCCAAGATCCCGGGACTGGGGTCTATGGCTACACCTTC
CASSQDPGTGVYGYTF
>TRBJ2-1|TRBV5-1|TRBD2|-
TGCGCCAGCAGCGCCGGGGGGGATGAGCAGTTCTTC
CASSAGGDEQFF
>TRBJ2-1|TRBV9|-|-
TGTGCCAGCAGCGTAGCTTACGAGCAGTTCTTC
CASSVAYEQFF
>TRBJ2-5|TRBV9|-|many
TGTGCCAGCAGCCAACTAGCCTCAACAGAGACCCAGTACTTC
CASSQLASTETQYF
>TRBJ2-7|TRBV3-1|-|few
TGTGCCAGCAGTCGCTACGAGCAGTACTTC
CASSRYEQYF
>TRBJ2-2|TRBV3-1|-|-
TGTGCCAGCAGCCAAGATAGGGCCCGCGGCGGGGAGCTGTTTTTT
CASSQDRARGGELFF
>TRBJ1-3|TRBV6-5|-|-
TGTGCCAGCAGTTACTCGATGGGGGACGCTGGAAACACCATATATTTT
CASSYSMGDAGNTIYF
>TRBJ2-2|TRBV7-7|-|once
TGTGCTAGCAGCACTCGGGCGGATACCGGGGAGCTGTTTTTT
CASSTRADTGELFF
>TRBJ2-7|TRBV28|TRBD1|-
TGTGCCAGCATTCCCGGGACAGTCCAGATTTCCTACGAGCAGTACTTC
CASIPGTVQISYEQYF
>TRBJ2-2|TRBV9|-|-
TGTGCCAGCAGCGTAGCTGGGGGCGGGGAGCTGTTTTTT
CASSVAGGGELFF
>TRBJ1-2|TRBV10-3|-|few
TGTGCCATCAGTGAGGCCCAAAGCGGGGCAGGCTACACCTTC
CAISEAQSGAGYTF
>TRBJ2-7|TRBV5-1|-|-
TGCGCCAGCAGCCCTGGGACGGTGGAAGGCTACGAGCAGTACTTC
CASSPGTVEGYEQYF
>TRBJ2-3|TRBV20-1|-|many
TGCAGTGCCAGGGGCAGGGATGGAGATACGCAGTATTTT
CSARGRDGDTQYF
>TRBJ2-3|TRBV12-3/TRBV12-4|-|few
TGTGCCAGCAGTACCCGCCCAGGACTTGGCACAGATACGCAGTATTTT
CASSTRPGLGTDTQYF
>TRBJ1-1|TRBV7-2|-|few
TGTGCCAGCAGCTTCATTTCATGGGGCACTGAAGCTTTCTTT
CASSFISWGTEAFF
>TRBJ2-5|TRBV6-5|-|few
TGTGCCAGCAGTTACTCGAATGCCCGCAAGGAGACCCAGTACTTC
CASSYSNARKETQYF
>TRBJ2-6|TRBV2|-|few
TGTGCCAGCAGCCCATTGGGTGCTGGGGCCAACGTCCTGACTTTC
CASSPLGAGANVLTF
>TRBJ2-5|TRBV30|-|-
TGTGCCTGGAGTGCTGGACTGCAAGAGACCCAGTACTTC
CAWSAGLQETQYF
>TRBJ2-2|TRBV5-1|-|few
TGCGCCAGCAGCCGACGAACCGTTACGTTGGGGACCGGGGAGCTGTTTTTT
CASSRRTVTLGTGELFF
>TRBJ1-2|TRBV5-1|-|-
TGCGCCAGCAGCTTGAACGAGGGGGGCGGCTACACCTTC
CASSLNEGGGYTF
>TRBJ1-1|TRBV7-9|-|-
TGTGCCAGCAGCTTAGAGCGGGGAGCGGCTTTCTTT
CASSLERGAAFF
>TRBJ2-1|TRBV2|-|few
TGTGCCAGCACGGTCTACAATGAGCAGTTCTTC
CASTVYNEQFF
>TRBJ2-1|TRBV7-2|-|-
TGTGCCAGCAGCTTAGATGGGACGAGTTTAAATGAGCAGTTCTTC
CASSLDGTSLNEQFF
>TRBJ2-6|TRBV7-9|-|-
TGTGCCAGCATCCCTGTCCAGACCGCTGGGGCCAACGTCCTGACTTTC
CASIPVQTAGANVLTF
>TRBJ1-5|TRBV12-3/TRBV12-4|-|many
TGTGCCAGCAGACGCGACAGCCCTTCTAAAATCCAGCATTTT
CASRRDSPSKIQHF
>TRBJ1-2|TRBV5-1|TRBD1|-
TGCGCCAGCAGCGTGCCGGGACAGGACTATGGCTACACCTTC
CASSVPGQDYGYTF
>TRBJ1-1|TRBV6-2/TRBV6-3|TRBD1|-
TGTGCCAGCGGTCGACAGGGCGGCACTGAAGCTTTCTTT
CASGRQGGTEAFF
>TRBJ2-4|TRBV4-3|-|many
TGCGCCAGCAGCCAGGGGCCGGGAACAGGGCTACAAAACATTCAGTACTTC
CASSQGPGTGLQNIQYF
>TRBJ2-1|TRBV5-1|-|few
TGCGCCAGCAGGCGGGGAATGCGCGCGCAGTTCTTC
CASRRGMRAQFF
>TRBJ1-2|TRBV5-1|-|-
TGCGCCAGCAGCTCCCGACACTATGGCTACACCTTC
CASSSRHYGYTF
>TRBJ2-1|TRBV14|-|-
TGTGCCAGCAGCCAAGAATTGGCCGGGCGAGTGTATGAGCAGTTCTTC
CASSQELAGRVYEQFF